This T cell receptor beta chain was identified during a study of shared clonotypes between healthy human individuals. On this clone: The antigen is unknown.

CD8 cells regarded as naive lacked CD45RO, were positively chosen for CCR7, and omitted terminally differentiated effector memory CD45RA+ cells. Whole-study results and caveats: Clonotype sharing levels among donors were expected to vary with sequencing depth. Clonotypes that were shared across a few donors made up 4% to 6% of naive CD4 clonotypes.

The CDR3 contains 16 residues. Trimming removed 3 bases at V and 0 bases at J, with 12 bases between. From germline, CDR1 is LNHNV and CDR2 YYDKDF (reference sequence). Every subset had its genomic DNA shared out evenly among several immunoSEQ plates. Clones were sequenced by immunoSEQ multiplex PCR, and TCRdb holds only the in-frame ones, with some missing. The sample has over 2,000,000 clones; 90% to 95% are singletons. This TCR was sampled from a man younger than 35 in good health. Some clones in this sample may be carry-over from other donors' samples. The sample taken for sequencing was naive CD8+ T cells from PBMCs. V and J are TRBV15 and TRBJ1-5; D unresolved. DNA for the CDR3: TGTGCCACCAGCAGGGTCCCTCGGAATAGCAATCAGCCCCAGCATTTT. Protein sequence: CATSRVPRNSNQPQHF.